In this sample, the clone carrying this TCR beta chain turned up a few times. The data derive from a study of patients and donors after allogeneic stem cell transplantation. Trimming cost V 2 bases and J 10 bases, with 21 bases left between them. Germline loops: CDR1 DFQATT, CDR2 SNEGSKA (reference sequence). The CDR3 totals 16 residues. MiXCR, applied by TCRdb to the RT-PCR reads, yields one record per CDR3 protein. The data hold about 410,000 distinct CDR3 sequences, with approximately 16% observed a single time. The chain joins TRBV20-1 to TRBJ1-6; D call uncertain. The sequence came from a human donor who was either an allogeneic HSCT recipient or a stem cell or donor lymphocyte infusion donor (not recorded which). It is not recorded whose cells these are; they may come from a transplant donor. Sequences were obtained from blood, either unsorted or a sorted T cell fraction (not recorded which). CDR3 protein: CSARRRLSHPSSPLHF. CDR3 coding DNA: TGCAGTGCTAGACGCCGGTTATCTCACCCTAGCTCACCCCTCCACTTT.